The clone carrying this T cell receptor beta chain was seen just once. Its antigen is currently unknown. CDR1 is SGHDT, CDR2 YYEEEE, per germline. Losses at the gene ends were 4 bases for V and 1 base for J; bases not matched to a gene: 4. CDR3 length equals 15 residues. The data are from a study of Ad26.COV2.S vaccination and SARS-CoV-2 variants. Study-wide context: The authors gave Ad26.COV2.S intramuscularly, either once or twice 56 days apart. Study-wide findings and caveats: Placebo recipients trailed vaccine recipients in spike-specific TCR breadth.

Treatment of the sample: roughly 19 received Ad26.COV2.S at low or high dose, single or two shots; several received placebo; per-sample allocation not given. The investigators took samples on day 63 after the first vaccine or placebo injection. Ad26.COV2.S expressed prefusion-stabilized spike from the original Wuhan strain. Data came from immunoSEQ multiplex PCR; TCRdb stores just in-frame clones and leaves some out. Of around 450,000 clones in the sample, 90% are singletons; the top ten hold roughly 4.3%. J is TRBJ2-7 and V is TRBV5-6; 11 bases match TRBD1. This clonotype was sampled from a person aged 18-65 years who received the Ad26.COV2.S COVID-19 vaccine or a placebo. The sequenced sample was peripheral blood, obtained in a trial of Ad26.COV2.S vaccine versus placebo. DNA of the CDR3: TGTGCCAGCAGCCGCCGGGACAGGGGGTCCTACGAGCAGTACTTC. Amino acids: CASSRRDRGSYEQYF.